The clone carrying this T cell receptor beta chain was recorded once. Its antigen is still unknown. Within the sample, other DNA sequences also encode this same CDR3. The repertoire was sequenced with immunoSEQ multiplex PCR; TCRdb's copy has only in-frame clones and lacks some. The repertoire has roughly 2.2 million clones, over 85% of them found once; the top ten carry 0.39%. This sample was included in a study of shared clonotypes between healthy human individuals. Across the whole study: The plates for each donor numbered three CD4 naive, three CD4 memory, two CD8 naive and one CD8 memory.

Study-level findings and limits: Depth of sequencing was expected to influence donor clonotype sharing. Sampling involved blood alone; tissue repertoires likely differ. What naive subsets generally showed was a larger estimated richness than memory subsets showed.

V was clipped by 1 base and J by 2 bases, with 8 bases between them. The CDR3 totals 13 residues. Germline CDR1 GTSNPN, CDR2 SVGIG (reference sequence). The genes are TRBV30 and TRBJ1-2; unclear D gene. The specimen sequenced was naive CD4+ T cells from PBMCs. This sample's subset: CD45RA+ positively selected. This receptor was identified in a man younger than 35 in good health. Some clones in this sample may be carry-over from other donors' samples. The CDR3 protein is CAWSASGNYGYTF. In nucleotides, the CDR3 is TGTGCCTGGAGTGCCTCGGGGAACTATGGCTACACCTTC.